The clone carrying this T cell receptor beta chain was counted only a few times. This record belongs to a study of T cells after yellow fever vaccination. MiXCR, applied by TCRdb to the 5' RACE reads, yields one record per CDR3 protein. The sample lists about 340,000 distinct CDR3 sequences; around 12% were seen once. The CDR3 has 14 residues. Germline V lookup: CDR1 SGHRS, CDR2 YFSETQ. V dropped 6 bases and J dropped 2 bases, with 12 bases sitting between them. The gene calls are TRBV5-1 and TRBJ1-3, with D possibly being TRBD1 (6 bases). Source: CD4+ T cells sorted from PBMCs, taken 15 days after the yellow fever booster vaccination. The TCR was taken from a man between 18 and 35 years old who received the YFV17D yellow fever vaccine. CDR3: CASTQGSPGNTIYF. CDR3 DNA sequence: TGCGCCAGCACCCAGGGGAGCCCTGGAAACACCATATATTTT.